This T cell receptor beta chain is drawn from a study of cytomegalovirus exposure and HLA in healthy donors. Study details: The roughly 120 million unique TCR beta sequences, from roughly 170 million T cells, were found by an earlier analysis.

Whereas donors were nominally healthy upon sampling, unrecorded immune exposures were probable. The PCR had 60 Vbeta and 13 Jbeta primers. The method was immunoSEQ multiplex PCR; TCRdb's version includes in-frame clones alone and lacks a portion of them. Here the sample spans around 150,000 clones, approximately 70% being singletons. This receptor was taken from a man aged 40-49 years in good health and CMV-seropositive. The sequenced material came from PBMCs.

The CDR3 DNA reads as TGTGCCAGCAACACAGGGGCGGGGTTAAATTCACCCCTCCACTTT. Translation gives CASNTGAGLNSPLHF. This chain uses TRBV6-1 with TRBJ1-6; the match to TRBD1 covers 7 bases. CDR1 is MNHNS, CDR2 SASEGT, per germline. V lost 7 bases to trimming and J lost 7 bases; unmatched junction nucleotides: 10. The CDR3 runs to 15 residues.